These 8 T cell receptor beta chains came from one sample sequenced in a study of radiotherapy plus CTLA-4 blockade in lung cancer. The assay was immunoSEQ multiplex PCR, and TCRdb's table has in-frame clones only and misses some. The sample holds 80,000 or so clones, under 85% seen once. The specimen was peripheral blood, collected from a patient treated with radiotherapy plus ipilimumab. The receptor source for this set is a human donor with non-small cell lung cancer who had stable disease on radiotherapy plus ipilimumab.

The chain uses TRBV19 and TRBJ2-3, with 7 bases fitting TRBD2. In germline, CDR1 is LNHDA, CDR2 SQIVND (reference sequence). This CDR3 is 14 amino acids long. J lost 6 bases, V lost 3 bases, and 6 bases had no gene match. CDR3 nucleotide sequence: TGTGCCAGTAGTATTGGCGGGGGTGGCGATACGCAGTATTTT. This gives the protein CASSIGGGGDTQYF.

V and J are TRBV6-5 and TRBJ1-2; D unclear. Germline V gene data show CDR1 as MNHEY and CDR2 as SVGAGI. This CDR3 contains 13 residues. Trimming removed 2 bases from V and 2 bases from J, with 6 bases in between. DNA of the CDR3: TGTGCCAGCAGTTACGATCAAAACTATGGCTACACCTTC. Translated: CASSYDQNYGYTF.

CDR3 loop: CASSRRDREGIGYTF. The CDR3 DNA sequence: TGTGCCAGCAGCCGCCGGGACAGGGAAGGAATTGGCTACACCTTC. This chain connects TRBV6-5 to TRBJ1-2; 9 nucleotides match TRBD1. Unmatched junction bases numbered 12, after V lost 6 bases and J lost 7 bases. From germline, CDR1 is MNHEY and CDR2 SVGAGI. The CDR3 length is 15 residues.

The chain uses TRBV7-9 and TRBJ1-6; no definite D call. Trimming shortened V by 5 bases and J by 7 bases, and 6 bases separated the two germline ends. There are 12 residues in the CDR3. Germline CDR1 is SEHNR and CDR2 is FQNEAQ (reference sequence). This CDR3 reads CASSPENSPLHF. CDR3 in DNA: TGTGCCAGCAGCCCCGAAAATTCACCCCTCCACTTT. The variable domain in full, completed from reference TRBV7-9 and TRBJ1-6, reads DTGVSQNPRHKITKRGQNVTFRCDPISEHNRLYWYRQTLGQGPEFLTYFQNEAQLEKSRLLSDRFSAERPKGSFSTLEIQRTEQGDSAMYLCASSPENSPLHFGNGTRLTVT.

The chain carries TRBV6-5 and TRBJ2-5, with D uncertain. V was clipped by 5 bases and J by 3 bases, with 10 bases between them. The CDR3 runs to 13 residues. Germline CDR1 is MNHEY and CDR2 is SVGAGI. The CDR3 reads CASSDWAEETQYF. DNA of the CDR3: TGTGCCAGCAGTGATTGGGCGGAAGAGACCCAGTACTTC.

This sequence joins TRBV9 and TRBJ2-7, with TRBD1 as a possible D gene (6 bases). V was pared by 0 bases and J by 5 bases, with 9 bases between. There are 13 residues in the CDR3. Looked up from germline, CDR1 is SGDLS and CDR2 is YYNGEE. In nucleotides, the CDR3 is TGTGCCAGCAGCGTAGATCAGGGGCACGAGCAGTACTTC. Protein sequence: CASSVDQGHEQYF.

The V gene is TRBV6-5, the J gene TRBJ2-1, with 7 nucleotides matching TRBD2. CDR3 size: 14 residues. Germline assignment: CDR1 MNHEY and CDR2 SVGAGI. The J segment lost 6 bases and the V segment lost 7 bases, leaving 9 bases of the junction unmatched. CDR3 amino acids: CASTASGSPNEQFF. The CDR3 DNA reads TGTGCCAGCACCGCTAGCGGATCCCCCAATGAGCAGTTCTTC.

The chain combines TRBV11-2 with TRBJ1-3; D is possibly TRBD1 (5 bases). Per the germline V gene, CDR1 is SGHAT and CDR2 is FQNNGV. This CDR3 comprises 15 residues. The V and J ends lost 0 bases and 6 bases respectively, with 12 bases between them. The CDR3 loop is CASSLELGVENTIYF. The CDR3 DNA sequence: TGTGCCAGCAGCTTAGAGTTAGGGGTCGAAAACACCATATATTTT.